Shown below are 32 T cell receptor beta chains from a single sample sequenced in a study of read filtering for tumor transcriptome and immune sequencing. This library used approximately 370 ng RNA and molecular barcoded adaptors spanning alpha/delta and beta/gamma chains. A single record per CDR3 protein comes from TCRdb applying MiXCR to the reads. Among over 400 distinct CDR3 sequences listed, around 80% were seen once. The sample comprised a population of CD138-negative cells sorted from bone marrow. The receptors were sampled from a donor over 35 with multiple myeloma. This table probably holds off-target reads from a library built for another chain.

This clonotype was detected only a few times. V and J are TRBV6-4 and TRBJ2-3; D uncertain. CDR3 length: 15 residues. Germline CDR1 and CDR2: MRHNA and SNTAGT. Trimming stripped 3 bases from V and 0 bases from J, with 10 bases between. The CDR3 nucleotides read TGTGCCAGCAGTGATGGGGAAGGGAGCACAGATACGCAGTATTTT. The encoded protein is CASSDGEGSTDTQYF.

Here the CDR3 reads CASSTTRGATQYF. The CDR3 DNA reads as TGTGCCAGCAGCACGACTAGGGGGGCTACGCAGTATTTT. This rearrangement joins TRBV6-2 or TRBV6-3 to TRBJ2-3; TRBD1 or TRBD2 may be the D gene (6 bases each). Looked up from germline, CDR1 is MNHEY and CDR2 is SVGEGT. Trimming shortened V by 6 bases and J by 8 bases, and 15 bases separated the two germline ends. The CDR3 extends over 13 amino acids.

The V call is TRBV5-1, the J call TRBJ2-1; 7 bases align to TRBD1. The CDR3 has 13 amino acids. J gave up 8 bases and V 5 bases, and 7 bases lay outside the gene matches. Germline CDR1 is SGHRS and CDR2 is YFSETQ. DNA for the CDR3: TGCGCCAGCAGGTCTAATACAGGGGATGAGCAGTTCTTC. Protein: CASRSNTGDEQFF. Full variable domain (rest looked up from reference TRBV5-1 and TRBJ2-1): KAGVTQTPRYLIKTRGQQVTLSCSPISGHRSVSWYQQTPGQGLQFLFEYFSETQRNKGNFPGRFSGRQFSNSRSEMNVSTLELGDSALYLCASRSNTGDEQFFGPGTRLTVL.

This chain connects TRBV3-1 to TRBJ2-1; the D gene is possibly TRBD2 (6 bases). CDR3 length equals 13 residues. V lost 1 base, J lost 7 bases, and 8 bases lay in between. Germline assignment: CDR1 LGHDT and CDR2 YNNKEL (reference sequence). This chain's CDR3 is CASSQAGTNEQFF. The CDR3, as DNA: TGTGCCAGCAGCCAAGCGGGGACTAATGAGCAGTTCTTC.

This chain connects TRBV5-4 to TRBJ2-7; the match to TRBD2 covers 10 bases. V trimming: 0 bases; J trimming: 2 bases; junction bases outside the gene matches: 8. The germline V gene has CDR1 SGHNT and CDR2 YYREEE (reference sequence). The CDR3 sequence is 17 residues long. CDR3 DNA sequence: TGTGCCAGCAGCTTGGCCGGTCTAGCGGGAGTCACCTACGAGCAGTACTTC. It specifies CASSLAGLAGVTYEQYF. Full variable domain (outside the CDR3, taken from reference TRBV5-4 and TRBJ2-7): ETGVTQSPTHLIKTRGQQVTLRCSSQSGHNTVSWYQQALGQGPQFIFQYYREEENGRGNFPPRFSGLQFPNYSSELNVNALELDDSALYLCASSLAGLAGVTYEQYFGPGTRLTVT.

The chain combines TRBV11-2 with TRBJ2-1; D perhaps matches TRBD1 (6 bases). The CDR3 is 18 residues long. V lost 4 bases, J lost 0 bases, and 19 bases lay in between. CDR1 and CDR2 (germline): SGHAT, FQNNGV. Here the CDR3 DNA reads TGTGCCAGCAGCTCTGGTAGCCCCTACAGGGACTCCTACAATGAGCAGTTCTTC. Amino acids: CASSSGSPYRDSYNEQFF. Using reference TRBV11-2 and TRBJ2-1 for the parts outside the CDR3, the full variable domain is EAGVAQSPRYKIIEKRQSVAFWCNPISGHATLYWYQQILGQGPKLLIQFQNNGVVDDSQLPKDRFSAERLKGVDSTLKIQPAKLEDSAVYLCASSSGSPYRDSYNEQFFGPGTRLTVL.

This chain joins TRBV7-6 and TRBJ1-1, with D hard to call. The CDR3 length is 14 residues. Between the trimmed V and J ends, which lost 0 bases and 4 bases, there was a span of 9 bases. Germline V gene lookup returns CDR1 SGHVS and CDR2 FNYEAQ. CDR3 residues: CASSLADFSTEAFF. CDR3 in DNA: TGTGCCAGCAGCTTAGCGGACTTCTCCACTGAAGCTTTCTTT.

The rearrangement joins TRBV29-1 to TRBJ2-7, with 7 bases fitting TRBD1. CDR3 length equals 14 residues. CDR1 and CDR2 from the germline V gene are SQVTM and ANQGSEA. V lost 2 bases to trimming and J lost 3 bases; unmatched junction nucleotides: 7. The CDR3 region has the DNA TGCAGCGTTGAAAAGGGCCAGGGGGACTACGAGCAGTACTTC. Translated: CSVEKGQGDYEQYF.

The chain is built from TRBV7-3 and TRBJ2-1, with D perhaps being TRBD1 or TRBD2 (6 bases each). V shed 5 bases and J shed 4 bases, with 18 bases lying between them. Per the germline V gene, CDR1 is SGHTA and CDR2 is FQGTGA. The CDR3 loop spans 16 amino acids. The DNA of the CDR3 is TGTGCCAGCAGCCTCGGAATTGGGGGGCTATACAATGAGCAGTTCTTC. This sequence encodes CASSLGIGGLYNEQFF.

The chain employs TRBV4-3 and TRBJ2-1; TRBD1 is a possible D gene (6 bases). The V and J ends lost 1 base and 6 bases respectively, with 13 bases between them. The CDR3 length is 15 residues. CDR1 and CDR2 from the germline V gene are LGHNA and YSLEER. The CDR3 DNA is TGCGCCAGCAGCCAAGGCGGACAGAGTTTCAATGAGCAGTTCTTC. Protein: CASSQGGQSFNEQFF.

The V gene is TRBV7-9, the J gene TRBJ2-1, with TRBD2 matching over 8 bases. Germline CDR1 SEHNR, CDR2 FQNEAQ (reference sequence). The CDR3 contains 16 residues. V shed 4 bases, J shed 0 bases, and the junction held 5 bases outside the gene matches. CDR3 protein: CASSSLSGNSYNEQFF. In nucleotides, the CDR3 is TGTGCCAGCAGCTCACTTAGCGGGAACTCCTACAATGAGCAGTTCTTC.

By frequency in the sample, this clonotype is hyperexpanded. CDR3 nucleotide sequence: TGTGCCAGCACCCCCTCGACTGGCTACAATGAGCAGTTCTTC. Translating it yields CASTPSTGYNEQFF. The genes are TRBV27 and TRBJ2-1; D remains unclear. CDR1 is MNHEY, CDR2 SMNVEV, per germline (reference sequence). V was clipped by 7 bases and J by 3 bases, with 13 bases between them. The CDR3 totals 14 residues.

CDR3 protein: CASSYGFTEAFF. DNA of the CDR3: TGTGCCAGCAGTTACGGGTTCACTGAAGCTTTCTTT. This chain joins TRBV6-2 or TRBV6-3 and TRBJ1-1, with D unresolved. Germline V gene data show CDR1 as MNHEY and CDR2 as SVGEGT. Trimming stripped 2 bases from V and 4 bases from J, with 5 bases between. This CDR3 spans 12 amino acids.

The rearrangement links TRBV4-1 to TRBJ2-5; TRBD2 aligns across 8 bases. J gave up 2 bases and V 0 bases, and 11 bases lay outside the gene matches. Germline-derived CDR1 and CDR2 are MGHRA and YSYEKL. This CDR3 contains 18 residues. This chain's CDR3 is CASSQDPIGLAVQETQYF. CDR3 nucleotides: TGCGCCAGCAGCCAAGATCCCATCGGACTAGCAGTTCAAGAGACCCAGTACTTC.

The V and J genes are TRBV11-2 and TRBJ2-1, with 9 bases fitting TRBD1. This CDR3 region has 15 residues. Trimming took 4 bases from V and 4 from J; bases not matched to a gene: 5. Germline CDR1 reads SGHAT; CDR2 reads FQNNGV. CDR3 in DNA: TGTGCCAGCAGCTCGGGGACAGGGCCTTACAATGAGCAGTTCTTC. It yields the protein CASSSGTGPYNEQFF.

The genes are TRBV6-2 or TRBV6-3 and TRBJ1-5; the D gene is possibly TRBD1 (5 bases). V was trimmed by 2 bases and J by 2 bases, leaving 22 bases between them. The germline CDR1 and CDR2 sequences are MNHEY and SVGEGT. The CDR3 spans 19 residues. DNA of the CDR3: TGTGCCAGCAGTTACACCCTCTCGTCGGGGGGTCTTGGCAATCAGCCCCAGCATTTT. It specifies CASSYTLSSGGLGNQPQHF.

V is TRBV12-3 or TRBV12-4 and J is TRBJ1-5; D is perhaps TRBD1 (5 bases). The V gene lost 2 bases and the J gene lost 6 bases, with 8 bases spanning the gap. The CDR3 has 13 amino acids. CDR3 in DNA: TGTGCCAGCAGTTTAAGGAGGGGTCAGCCCCAGCATTTT. Encoded protein: CASSLRRGQPQHF.

The J gene is TRBJ2-1, the V gene TRBV30; perhaps TRBD2 as D (5 bases). Trimming left V 0 bases short and J 9 bases short, with 12 bases between. This CDR3 contains 13 residues. CDR1 and CDR2 from the germline V gene are GTSNPN and SVGIG (reference sequence). CDR3 in DNA: TGTGCCTGGAGTGTACTGGTAGCGAGTGAGCAGTTCTTC. It specifies CAWSVLVASEQFF.

The V call is TRBV24-1, the J call TRBJ2-2, with D unclear. The CDR3 extends over 13 amino acids. CDR1 KGHDR and CDR2 SFDVKD come from the germline V gene. Trimming pared 7 bases from V and 3 bases from J, leaving 8 bases between. CDR3 DNA sequence: TGTGCCACCAGGCCAGCCGACACCGGGGAGCTGTTTTTT. Translated: CATRPADTGELFF.

Concerning this clonotype itself: At one of its ends the junction is not consistent with the germline gene, which may arise from a read error. This chain connects TRBV7-9 to TRBJ2-1; the match to TRBD2 covers 7 bases. Germline V CDR1 and CDR2: SEHNR, FQNEAQ (reference sequence). The CDR3 is 14 amino acids. CDR3: CASRPGTTYNGQFF. CDR3 DNA sequence: TGTGCCAGCAGACCAGGGACTACATACAATGGGCAGTTCTTC.

The rearrangement joins TRBV7-2 to TRBJ2-1, with TRBD2 as a possible D gene (5 bases). This CDR3 is built from 14 residues. Trimming shortened V by 0 bases and J by 4 bases, and 7 bases separated the two germline ends. CDR1 and CDR2 from the germline V gene are SGHTA and FQGNSA. The CDR3 DNA sequence: TGTGCCAGCAGCTTAGCGAGCGGATACAATGAGCAGTTCTTC. The encoded protein is CASSLASGYNEQFF.

The chain links TRBV29-1 to TRBJ2-1; 10 bases align to TRBD2. Per germline, CDR1 SQVTM and CDR2 ANQGSEA. The ends lost 5 bases at V and 8 bases at J; junction bases unmatched: 6. This CDR3 region has 13 residues. The CDR3 nucleotides read TGCAGCGTTAGTAGCGGGAGGTGGCATGAGCAGTTCTTC. Protein: CSVSSGRWHEQFF.

The rearrangement links TRBV10-2 to TRBJ2-1; 8 bases line up with TRBD1. The V gene end was trimmed by 4 bases and the J gene end by 1 base; junction bases not matched to a gene: 3. The CDR3 runs 15 residues. CDR1 and CDR2 from the germline V gene are WSHSY and SAAADI. The CDR3 nucleotides read TGCGCCAGCAGTGTACAGGGGGGTTCCTACAATGAGCAGTTCTTC. It codes for CASSVQGGSYNEQFF.

This clonotype appeared once. The chain joins TRBV28 to TRBJ2-1; D uncertain. The germline V gene has CDR1 MDHEN and CDR2 SYDVKM. This CDR3 has 13 residues. V lost 10 bases, J lost 2 bases, and 12 bases lay in between. CDR3 nucleotides: TGTGCCACCATTCTAAACACCTACAATGAGCAGTTCTTC. This translates into CATILNTYNEQFF.

The chain couples TRBV5-1 to TRBJ2-5; 9 nucleotides align to TRBD1. Per the germline V gene, CDR1 is SGHRS and CDR2 is YFSETQ. This CDR3 is 15 amino acids long. The J segment lost 3 bases and the V segment lost 4 bases, leaving 7 bases of the junction unmatched. In DNA, the CDR3 is TGCGCCAGCAGCCCCGGGGACAGGGCAGAAGAGACCCAGTACTTC. As protein: CASSPGDRAEETQYF.

The chain employs TRBV29-1 and TRBJ2-1; the match to TRBD1 covers 9 bases. Germline V gene lookup returns CDR1 SQVTM and CDR2 ANQGSEA. This CDR3 contains 15 residues. The ends lost 4 bases at V and 9 bases at J; junction bases unmatched: 13. The CDR3 coding sequence is TGCAGCGTTGGAGGGGGACAGGGACGAGGGGGTGAGCAGTTCTTC. Its protein product is CSVGGGQGRGGEQFF.

The rearrangement links TRBV11-2 to TRBJ2-1; D perhaps matches TRBD1 (5 bases). Germline loops: CDR1 SGHAT, CDR2 FQNNGV. The CDR3 sequence is 14 residues long. Trimming pared 2 bases from V and 9 bases from J, leaving 14 bases between. Here the CDR3 reads CASSLIQGPPEQFF. DNA for the CDR3: TGTGCCAGCAGCTTAATTCAGGGTCCCCCTGAGCAGTTCTTC.

The chain carries TRBV10-3 and TRBJ2-2; 8 bases are a match to TRBD2. The CDR3 totals 15 residues. Germline V lookup: CDR1 ENHRY, CDR2 SYGVKD. Unmatched junction bases numbered 12, after V lost 10 bases and J lost 5 bases. The CDR3 sequence is CASRMAQRGTGELFF. DNA of the CDR3: TGTGCCAGCAGGATGGCCCAGCGGGGGACCGGGGAGCTGTTTTTT.

The J gene is TRBJ2-5, the V gene TRBV28; 9 bases map to TRBD1. The CDR3 sequence is 14 residues long. The junction had 7 bases not matched to a gene; V was cut back by 6 bases and J by 5 bases. Germline-derived CDR1 and CDR2 are MDHEN and SYDVKM. DNA of the CDR3: TGTGCCAGCAGGGACAGGGGCGAGGGGGAGACCCAGTACTTC. It is translated as CASRDRGEGETQYF.

This rearrangement joins TRBV5-5 to TRBJ1-1; no firm D call. V dropped 0 bases and J dropped 7 bases, with 10 bases sitting between them. Germline loops: CDR1 SGHKS, CDR2 YYEKEE (reference sequence). The CDR3 is 13 amino acids. CDR3 amino acids: CASSLGPNGEAFF. The CDR3 bases are TGTGCCAGCAGCTTGGGGCCCAATGGTGAAGCTTTCTTT.

J is TRBJ1-5 and V is TRBV28; tentative D call: TRBD1 (6 bases). The CDR3 consists of 15 residues. Germline V gene data show CDR1 as MDHEN and CDR2 as SYDVKM. Trimming stripped 6 bases from V and 6 bases from J, with 18 bases between. The CDR3 nucleotides are TGTGCCAGCAGCTTCTTACAGGGCGAGGCTCAGCCCCAGCATTTT. Translation: CASSFLQGEAQPQHF. The full variable domain, rest sourced from reference TRBV28 and TRBJ1-5, is DVKVTQSSRYLVKRTGEKVFLECVQDMDHENMFWYRQDPGLGLRLIYFSYDVKMKEKGDIPEGYSVSREKKERFSLILESASTNQTSMYLCASSFLQGEAQPQHFGDGTRLSIL.

This chain connects TRBV20-1 to TRBJ2-5; D unresolved. CDR1 is DFQATT, CDR2 SNEGSKA, per germline (reference sequence). The CDR3 has 12 residues. V was shortened by 1 base and J by 1 base, with 4 bases between the two germline ends. CDR3 sequence reads: CSARASQETQYF. For the CDR3, the DNA is TGCAGTGCTAGAGCCAGCCAAGAGACCCAGTACTTC.